The T cell receptor beta chain under discussion was sequenced for a study of shared clonotypes between healthy human individuals. Measured with immunoSEQ multiplex PCR; TCRdb has only the in-frame clones, and not every one. The table has about 580,000 clones, more than 95% seen once. This CDR3 is built from 14 residues. V lost 1 base and J 4 bases, leaving 9 bases between the germline ends. Looked up from germline, CDR1 is SNHLY and CDR2 is FYNNEI. General study findings and limits: Donors were few, which limited the genetic and exposure-history diversity represented.

CD45RO-negative CD8 cells positively selected for CCR7 made up the naive population, which excluded terminally differentiated effector memory CD45RA+ cells. There were no recent acute infections or vaccinations among the donors, who were healthy HIV-negative adults. Worth noting for this clone: What it binds is not known.

The chain joins TRBV2 to TRBJ2-3; D gene unclear. The TCR was taken from a man aged 30 to 39 in good health. Sequencing input: naive CD8+ T cells sorted from blood. The CDR3 region is CASSEVYSSDTQYF. The CDR3 DNA reads as TGTGCCAGCAGTGAAGTCTATTCATCAGATACGCAGTATTTT.